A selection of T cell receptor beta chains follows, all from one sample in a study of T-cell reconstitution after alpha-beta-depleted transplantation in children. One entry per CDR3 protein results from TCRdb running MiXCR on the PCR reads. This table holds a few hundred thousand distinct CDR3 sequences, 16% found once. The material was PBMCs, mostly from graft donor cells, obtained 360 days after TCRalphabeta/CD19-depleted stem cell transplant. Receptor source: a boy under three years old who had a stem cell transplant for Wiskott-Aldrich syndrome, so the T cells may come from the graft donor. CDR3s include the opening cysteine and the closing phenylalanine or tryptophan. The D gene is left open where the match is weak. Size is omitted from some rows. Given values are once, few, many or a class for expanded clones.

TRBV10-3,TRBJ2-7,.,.,CAISERDNYEQYF,TGTGCCATCAGTGAGAGGGACAACTACGAGCAGTACTTC
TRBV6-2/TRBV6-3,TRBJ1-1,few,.,CASSYSITGRAEAFF,TGTGCCAGCAGTTACTCGATAACAGGGAGGGCTGAAGCTTTCTTT
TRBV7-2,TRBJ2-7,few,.,CASSRGPGYEQYF,TGTGCCAGCAGCCGCGGTCCGGGATACGAGCAGTACTTC
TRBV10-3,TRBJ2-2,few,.,CAISETGLNTGELFF,TGTGCCATCAGCGAAACAGGGTTGAACACCGGGGAGCTGTTTTTT
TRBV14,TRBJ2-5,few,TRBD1,CASSRHRDRERETQYF,TGTGCCAGCAGCCGGCATAGGGACAGGGAGCGGGAGACCCAGTACTTC
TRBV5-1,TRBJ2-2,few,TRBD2,CASSLASSGSVAGELFF,TGCGCCAGCAGCTTGGCCTCTAGCGGGAGTGTTGCCGGGGAGCTGTTTTTT
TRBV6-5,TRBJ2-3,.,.,CASSWTTSIADTQYF,TGTGCCAGCAGTTGGACTACTAGCATCGCAGATACGCAGTATTTT
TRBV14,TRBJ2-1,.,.,CASSQLLRGVDEQFF,TGTGCCAGCAGCCAACTACTTCGGGGCGTCGATGAGCAGTTCTTC
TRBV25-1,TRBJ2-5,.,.,CASSEIRRQETQYF,TGTGCCAGCAGTGAAATTCGACGGCAAGAGACCCAGTACTTC
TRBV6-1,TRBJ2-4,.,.,CASTQVVAKNIQYF,TGTGCCAGCACCCAAGTGGTAGCCAAAAACATTCAGTACTTC
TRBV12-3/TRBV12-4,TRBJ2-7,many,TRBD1,CASSLGQGVSYEQYF,TGTGCCAGCAGTTTAGGACAGGGGGTCTCCTACGAGCAGTACTTC
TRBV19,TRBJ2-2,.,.,CASSRGVNTGELFF,TGTGCCAGTAGTAGGGGAGTGAACACCGGGGAGCTGTTTTTT
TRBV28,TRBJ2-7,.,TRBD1,CASRQRTGEQYF,TGTGCCAGCAGACAAAGGACAGGAGAGCAGTACTTC